One and the same sample provided the 18 T cell receptor beta chains below, sequenced in a study of T cell clonality in common variable immunodeficiency. Study findings and constraints: Common variable immunodeficiency TCR beta sequences reportedly had fewer deletions and N-nucleotide insertions.

Measured with immunoSEQ multiplex PCR; TCRdb has only the in-frame clones, and not every one. The data show 20,000 to 30,000 clones, none appearing only once, with 20% to 25% held by the ten largest. These receptors have no identified antigens. The specimen sequenced was peripheral blood mononuclear cells. These receptors all stem from a human donor with common variable immunodeficiency.

In its sample, this clone was seen many times. The sequenced fragment ends 3 residues before the CDR3 boundary, so the rest is inferred from the germline J gene. J is TRBJ1-2 and V is TRBV18; D gene ambiguous. The CDR3 contains 15 residues. Germline loops: CDR1 KGHSH, CDR2 LQKENI. Deletions cut 0 bases from V and 0 bases from J, with 8 bases between. This CDR3 reads CASSPPAGANYGYTF. The DNA read from the CDR3 is TGTGCCAGCTCACCACCGGCCGGGGCTAACTATGGC.

There are many counts of this clone. From the germline J gene comes the end of the CDR3, since the read stops 3 residues before it. The rearrangement uses TRBV19 and TRBJ2-5; D ambiguous. The CDR3 length is 14 residues. With 4 bases removed from V and 1 base from J, the gap between germline ends came to 10 bases. Germline values: CDR1 LNHDA, CDR2 SQIVND (reference sequence). CDR3 bases read: TGTGCCAGTAGTAAAACAAGTTTCCAAGAGACC. Its protein is CASSKTSFQET. In full, the CDR3 reads CASSKTSFQETQYF.

This clone was observed many times. The sequence runs out 3 residues before the end of the CDR3; the remainder is reconstructed from the germline J gene. The rearrangement joins TRBV19 to TRBJ2-1; D is ambiguous. CDR3 size: 17 residues. Per germline, CDR1 LNHDA and CDR2 SQIVND (reference sequence). Trimming took off 1 base at V and 3 bases at J, with 16 bases between the two ends. CDR3 sequence: CASSIVTFGGVYNEQFF. CDR3 DNA, as far as it was read: TGTGCCAGTAGTATAGTAACTTTTGGCGGAGTCTACAATGAG.

There are a few counts of this clone. CDR3 in amino acids: CASKPKAAYEQYF. Partial CDR3 DNA: TGTGCCAGCAAGCCGAAGGCGGCATACGAG. The V gene is TRBV18, the J gene TRBJ2-7; D remains ambiguous. The read comes to an end 3 residues before the CDR3 does, leaving the germline J gene to fill in the end. The CDR3 contains 13 residues. Germline CDR1 reads KGHSH; CDR2 reads LQKENI. Deletions cut 8 bases from V and 4 bases from J, with 15 bases between.

This clone was observed many times. The read falls 3 residues short of the CDR3 end, and the missing part is taken from the germline J gene. The chain combines TRBV7-8 with TRBJ1-3, with D uncertain. V was cut by 1 base and J by 4 bases, with 14 bases left in between. Germline CDR1 reads SGHVS; CDR2 reads FQNEAQ. CDR3 size: 16 residues. This CDR3 reads CASSLGPVLSGNTIYF. CDR3 DNA, as far as it was read: TGTGCCAGCAGCTTAGGTCCAGTCCTTTCCGGAAACACC.

This clone occurred many times. The read ends 3 residues early relative to the CDR3; the germline J gene fills the gap. The chain employs TRBV18 and TRBJ2-1, with D possibly being TRBD1 (5 bases). The V gene's germline CDR1 is KGHSH and CDR2 LQKENI. The CDR3 is made up of 14 amino acids. Trimming took off 2 bases at V and 4 bases at J, with 9 bases between the two ends. CDR3 sequence reads: CASSPVQAYNEQFF. The sequenced part of the CDR3 DNA is TGTGCCAGCTCACCAGTACAGGCTTACAATGAG. Together with reference TRBV18 and TRBJ2-1, the CDR3 gives the full variable domain: NAGVMQNPRHLVRRRGQEARLRCSPMKGHSHVYWYRQLPEEGLKFMVYLQKENIIDESGMPKERFSAEFPKEGPSILRIQQVVRGDSAAYFCASSPVQAYNEQFFGPGTRLTVL.

By share, this clone counts as hyperexpanded. CDR3 sequence: CSVDLVAASGRYEQYF. Incomplete CDR3 DNA: TGCAGCGTTGATCTTGTGGCGGCTAGCGGCCGCTACGAG. The gene calls are TRBV29-1 and TRBJ2-7; the match to TRBD2 covers 7 bases. The read gets to within 3 residues of the CDR3 end, and the germline J gene fills in the rest. CDR3 size: 16 residues. Per germline, CDR1 SQVTM and CDR2 ANQGSEA. The V segment lost 3 bases and the J segment 3 bases; nucleotides outside the gene matches: 14.

This clone was found many times. The read halts 3 residues ahead of the CDR3 end, with the missing end drawn from the germline J gene. The J gene is TRBJ1-5, the V gene TRBV4-1; possible D gene TRBD1, 5 bases. CDR1 MGHRA and CDR2 YSYEKL come from the germline V gene. The CDR3 is 14 amino acids. Trimming left V 4 bases short and J 4 bases short, with 11 bases between. Partial CDR3 DNA: TGCGCCAGCAGCCGCGGGGGGGGGAATCAGCCC. Amino acids: CASSRGGGNQP. The complete CDR3 reads CASSRGGGNQPQHF.

The table lists this clone with many counts. The read ends 3 residues shy of where the CDR3 ends; the end is completed using the germline J gene. The chain combines TRBV19 with TRBJ2-2; no firm D call. Germline CDR1 LNHDA, CDR2 SQIVND (reference sequence). CDR3 size: 15 residues. V was clipped by 7 bases and J by 1 base, with 13 bases between them. This chain's CDR3 is CASIPRDLNTGELFF. The covered CDR3 bases are TGTGCCAGTATCCCTAGAGACCTGAACACCGGGGAG. Variable domain in full (rest from reference TRBV19 and TRBJ2-2): DGGITQSPKYLFRKEGQNVTLSCEQNLNHDAMYWYRQDPGQGLRLIYYSQIVNDFQKGDIAEGYSVSREKKESFPLTVTSAQKNPTAFYLCASIPRDLNTGELFFGEGSRLTVL.

This clone was picked up many times. The CDR3 end falls 3 residues outside the read, so it is completed with the germline J gene. The V gene is TRBV7-6, the J gene TRBJ2-3; D call uncertain. Per germline, CDR1 SGHVS and CDR2 FNYEAQ. The CDR3 length is 14 residues. The V end was cut by 1 base, the J end by 1 base, with 6 bases between. This CDR3 is CASSLGAGTDTQYF. The CDR3 DNA, read in part, is TGTGCCAGCAGCTTAGGGGCCGGCACAGATACG.

As regards this clone: The sequenced fragment ends 3 residues before the CDR3 boundary, so the rest is inferred from the germline J gene. The chain couples TRBV6-2 or TRBV6-3 to TRBJ1-2, with D perhaps TRBD1 (6 bases). V lost 11 bases to trimming and J lost 3 bases, with 25 bases between them. This CDR3 has 16 residues. Germline CDR1 and CDR2: MNHEY and SVGEGT. The covered CDR3 bases are TGTGCCGGAACCAACGCCCCCGGGGGGCAGCACTATGGC. This sequence encodes CAGTNAPGGQHYG. The whole CDR3 protein reads CAGTNAPGGQHYGYTF.

This clone was found many times. The read ends 3 residues before the CDR3 terminus; that terminus is restored from the germline J gene. The chain has TRBV14 and TRBJ1-4, with 8 positions matching TRBD1. V dropped 4 bases and J dropped 4; count of bases not matched to a gene: 11. Looked up from germline, CDR1 is SGHDN and CDR2 is FVKESK. The CDR3 contains 17 residues. Incomplete CDR3 DNA: TGTGCCAGCAGCCGTGGACAGGGACCCTTGCTTAATGAAAAA. It specifies CASSRGQGPLLNEK. Given in full, the CDR3 is CASSRGQGPLLNEKLFF.

This clone was counted many times. From the germline J gene comes the end of the CDR3, since the read stops 3 residues before it. The rearrangement uses TRBV7-3 and TRBJ2-1; 11 bases match TRBD2. The V gene end was trimmed by 2 bases and the J gene end by 6 bases; junction bases not matched to a gene: 6. The CDR3 totals 16 residues. In germline, CDR1 is SGHTA, CDR2 FQGTGA. CDR3 sequence: CASSLEGTSGRNEQFF. The sequenced CDR3 bases are TGTGCCAGCAGCTTAGAAGGGACTAGCGGTCGCAATGAG.

There are many counts of this clone. The CDR3 extends 3 residues past the end of the read, so its final part is completed from the germline J gene. The chain is built from TRBV20-1 and TRBJ2-4, with D tentatively TRBD1 (6 bases). Trimming stripped 3 bases from V and 1 base from J, with 16 bases between. The CDR3 has 16 residues. Germline CDR1 reads DFQATT; CDR2 reads SNEGSKA (reference sequence). CDR3 DNA (partial): TGCAGTGCTAGCTGGTGGGCAGGGGTGGCCAAAAACATT. It yields the protein CSASWWAGVAKNI. The CDR3 reads in full as CSASWWAGVAKNIQYF.

This clone was detected a few times. The read ends 3 residues before the CDR3 terminus; that terminus is restored from the germline J gene. The V gene is TRBV5-1, the J gene TRBJ1-3; 8 nucleotides match TRBD1. With V trimmed by 6 bases and J by 2 bases, 4 bases remained unmatched. CDR3 length: 14 amino acids. Germline lookup yields CDR1 SGHRS and CDR2 YFSETQ. The sequenced part of the CDR3 DNA is TGCGCCAGCATGGAGACAGGGGCTGGAAACACC. Its protein product is CASMETGAGNT. The entire CDR3 protein is CASMETGAGNTIYF.

Many counts were recorded for this clone. The sequence runs out 3 residues before the end of the CDR3; the remainder is reconstructed from the germline J gene. This rearrangement joins TRBV7-2 to TRBJ2-5, with TRBD2 matching over 11 bases. V dropped 0 bases and J dropped 3; count of bases not matched to a gene: 6. The CDR3 runs 17 residues. CDR1 and CDR2 (germline): SGHTA, FQGNSA. CDR3 DNA (partial): TGTGCCAGCAGCTTAGCGGGGCTAGCGGGGGGCGAAGAGACC. Its protein is CASSLAGLAGGEET. The CDR3 in full is CASSLAGLAGGEETQYF.

This clone was seen repeatedly, ten times or more. The CDR3 goes on 3 residues after the read ends, and that part is filled in from the germline J gene. This chain uses TRBV30 with TRBJ2-2; a weak D match, TRBD1 (5 bases). The CDR3 extends over 13 amino acids. CDR1 GTSNPN and CDR2 SVGIG come from the germline V gene (reference sequence). Trimming took 1 base from V and 4 from J, leaving 7 bases between them. The CDR3 DNA, read in part, is TGTGCCTGGAGTGACAGGCCCACCGGGGAG. It yields the protein CAWSDRPTGE. The entire CDR3 protein reads CAWSDRPTGELFF.

This clone was seen a handful of times. The CDR3 goes on 3 residues after the read ends, and that part is filled in from the germline J gene. This chain connects TRBV5-1 to TRBJ2-1, with 11 bases fitting TRBD2. Germline loops: CDR1 SGHRS, CDR2 YFSETQ. The V and J ends lost 5 bases and 5 bases, in that order; junction bases with no gene match: 12. The CDR3 runs to 17 residues. CDR3 bases read: TGCGCCAGCAGTCGGGGTTCCGCGGGACTAGCGGACAATGAG. Translation: CASSRGSAGLADNE. In full, the CDR3 is CASSRGSAGLADNEQFF.